Given below is one T cell receptor (beta chain) in context. This clone's antigen is unknown. Base qualities were left out, and no much larger clone turns up one base away. Library preparation was by the immunoSEQ multiplex PCR assay. A mixture of 60 forward primers for TCR Vbeta segments and 13 reverse primers for TCR Jbeta segments was used in the multiplex PCR. A multiplex PCR assay on genomic DNA amplified the CDR3 region of rearranged TCR beta genes. On the Illumina HiSeq System, the amplified TCR beta libraries were sequenced as 87-base-pair reads. As for the original processing: Across the 700 or so repertoires, a later analysis counted some 81 million unique TCR beta chains, approximately 12 million of which were shared by at least two donors. A nearest-neighbor algorithm error-corrected the raw reads and collapsed the reads into unique sequences, merging closely related sequences to remove PCR and sequencing errors. To assign V, D and J gene segments, CDR3 sequences were aligned to IMGT reference sequences. For a sequence to be retained, at least a six-nucleotide match to both a V gene segment and a J gene segment was required. A rearrangement counted as productive if the CDR3 had no stop codons and remained in frame with V and J, and every other rearrangement counted as non-productive. Following IMGT convention, CDR3 was defined as the stretch from the second conserved V-encoded cysteine to the conserved J-encoded phenylalanine. The earlier analysis of fewer than 750 of the donors excluded sequences that lacked an unambiguous match to a single V gene segment. An earlier analysis of a few hundred of the donors called V segments functional above 56.7% productive rearrangements and segregating when the between-donor standard deviation exceeded 5%. A statistical classification framework was developed to diagnose cytomegalovirus status using the catalog of TCR beta chain sequences. In a later analysis, TCR nucleotide sequences were compared against IMGT/GENE-DB human TR gene sequences so that V and J genes could be assigned. In a later analysis, CDR3 sequences and most-parsimonious VDJ recombination scenarios were assigned using the TCRdist pipeline. A later analysis defined each TCR beta chain by its CDR3 amino acid sequence plus V-gene family, and excluded reads lacking a unique V-gene family. To address suspected cross-contamination and a sequencing artifact, a later analysis removed under 600 highly shared, low-generation-probability nucleotide sequences. For each public chain, a later analysis derived a clonal expansion index from normalized ranks of inferred template counts within each repertoire. A later analysis computed generation probabilities with a VDJ recombination model fitted to out-of-frame rearrangements, and checked the results against IGoR. In a later analysis, hypergeometric tests were used to score TCR-TCR, TCR-HLA and TCR-CMV co-occurrence, with a repertoire-size bias correction applied to TCR pairs. To estimate false discovery rates, a later analysis permuted the HLA or CMV assignments 20 times. In a later analysis, co-occurring TCRs were grouped using DBSCAN, and TCRdist sequence similarity was added for clustering within HLA-allele-positive subsets. Co-occurrence clustering excluded repertoires with fewer than 30,000 or more than 120,000 public chains, plus five with anomalous nucleotide sharing. TCRdb provides this immuneACCESS table in a form limited to in-frame rearrangements. Some clones are lacking; in checked studies, under half of them reflect an unresolved V gene, and why the rest are absent is not known. V, J and clone size are taken as reported in that table, and D and trimming were inferred from the DNA itself. The sample data list almost 200,000 clones, and roughly three quarters of these were observed just once. The top ten clones comprise about 0.37% of the sample.

The entry originates in a study of cytomegalovirus exposure and HLA in healthy donors listed by TCRdb under 2017. Broadly, across the study: An earlier analysis of approximately 640 of the donors reported 250 to 300 Gb of sequence data and around 120 million unique TCR beta sequences from 190 million or so T cells. Roughly 300 gigabases of sequencing data and tens of millions of unique TCR sequences were included in an early release covering about 620 HLA-typed donors. Of the approximately 400 genotyped donors, approximately 82% fell in the genetic ancestry cluster associated with self-reported Caucasian donors. The study aimed to test whether cataloging public T cell receptors could reveal signatures of past pathogen exposure. The T cell repertoires of some 670 subjects were profiled by immunosequencing and related to cytomegalovirus serostatus. Besides the first cohort of roughly 660 subjects, a separate validation cohort made up of some 110 different subjects was used. The study combined high-throughput TCR immunosequencing, statistical association of individual TCRs with disease status, and machine learning to predict cytomegalovirus infection status. To study patterns of TCR occurrence, a later analysis re-analyzed previously published TCR beta repertoires from around 700 donors and added high-resolution HLA genotyping. In the later analysis, no new phenotypic data were used to find candidate immune exposures; instead, reliance was placed on TCR beta sequences and their occurrence across donors. To decide whether each TCR beta V gene segment behaved as functional or pseudogenic, an earlier analysis of approximately 590 of the donors relied on high-throughput TCR beta sequencing. Alongside the repertoire data, information on donor age, sex, ethnicity and CMV serostatus was compiled. A later genetic analysis used genome-wide SNP genotypes for 398 of the 666 donors, treating that subset as a discovery cohort. Every discovery cohort repertoire had been produced on one sequencing platform. Class I and class II HLA loci were covered by the typing at four-digit resolution. The number of donors typed differed by locus, with roughly 629-640 for A, B, C, DRB1 and DQB1, roughly 550 for DQA1, approximately 570 for DPA1, and 450 to 480 for DPB1. Roughly 5 DR-DQ haplotypes were handled as single units for association and clustering, since linkage in the cohort was strong. On average, around 230,000 unique TCR beta nucleotide sequences were sequenced per donor among a few hundred genotyped donors of the cohort, with roughly 18% of those sequences being non-productive. General conclusions and limits of the study: Because HLA typing was missing for some donors at each locus, association tests included only the typed subset. The sequencing pipeline was judged likely to have produced a cluster of highly shared sequence variants as a technical artifact. Linkage disequilibrium might explain the correlated functional status among segregating V segments, but an unknown experimental factor could not be excluded. In a later genetic analysis, a missense DCLRE1C variant was associated with V-gene and J-gene trimming of TCR beta chains, and the association was replicated in an independent cohort. For the cohort, immune exposure information was limited to CMV serostatus. In the study, 150 to 200 TCR beta chains were listed as associated with cytomegalovirus. A few of the identified cytomegalovirus-associated TCR beta chains were confirmed in vitro to be specific for cytomegalovirus antigens. The classifier was reported to diagnose cytomegalovirus status with high specificity and sensitivity in both the original and validation cohorts. A later analysis found that HLA-associated TCR beta chains were more clonally expanded and had lower generation probabilities than equally common non-associated chains. A further reported finding was that TCR beta sequences accurately predicted the HLA-A and HLA-B alleles for most subjects in the first cohort. In a later genetic analysis, fewer N-insertions in productive TCRs were reported among donors in an Asian-associated ancestry cluster than the approximately 670-donor mean. Presence/absence analyses assumed roughly uniform sequencing depth across donors, an assumption that may not hold. Most CMV-associated TCR beta chains appeared to be HLA-restricted in a later analysis, and the HLA associations seemed to be driven largely by CMV exposure. Specific HLA alleles were associated with over 15,000 TCR beta sequences at a false discovery rate of 0.05 in a later analysis. A later analysis reported that several top co-occurrence clusters appeared linked to parvovirus B19, influenza, CMV and Epstein-Barr virus. The authors suggested that the approach could potentially be generalized to other disease states and immunological phenotypes. In a later analysis, TCR association rates were found to vary across HLA loci, with the most associated TCRs seen for DRB1 alleles and the fewest for HLA-C alleles. Most TCR sequences were observed very rarely across donors, whereas some public TCRs were present in many individuals. Strong co-occurrence of HLA alleles, especially DR and DQ, made assigning TCR associations to individual alleles difficult. This cohort had only TCR beta chains sequenced, and the lack of alpha or paired-chain data limited which features could be detected. Because counts were too low, under 20 rarely observed V segments, including chromosome 9 orphons, were left out of the earlier analysis of about 500 of the donors. Some IMGT-functional V segments, including TRBV6-2 and TRBV6-3, could not be told apart with the 87-base-pair reads, so those segments were excluded. In an earlier analysis of about 550 of the donors, most TCR beta V segments were observed in productive rearrangements about 87% or about 30% of the time, broadly matching IMGT annotations.

The cohort was made up of 500 to 800 healthy bone marrow donors. At the time of sampling, every cohort member was nominally healthy, though immune exposures that went unrecorded were likely present. The donor tested CMV seropositive, placing the donor among the 290 or so seropositive members of the cohort. A peripheral blood sample was collected from each donor, and TCR beta sequencing was performed on peripheral blood mononuclear cells. The Qiagen DNeasy Blood Extraction Kit was used to extract genomic DNA from the blood cell samples. CDR1 and CDR2, per the germline V gene, are SGHRS and YFSETQ. V is cut back by 2 bases and J by 4 bases, with 5 bases in the junction unmatched. The CDR3 numbers 14 residues from cysteine through phenylalanine. The CDR3 DNA has 42 bases and is translated from base 1.

This TCR was sampled from a male donor in good health and CMV-seropositive. The rearrangement combines TRBV5-1 with TRBJ2-7, and 8 bases in between align with TRBD2. Material for sequencing was PBMCs. In nucleotide form, the sequence is TGCGCCAGCAGCTTACGGGGGGGGGAATACGAGCAGTACTTC. Its protein product is CASSLRGGEYEQYF. When the CDR3 is completed using the reference TRBV5-1 and TRBJ2-7 genes on either side, the full variable domain is KAGVTQTPRYLIKTRGQQVTLSCSPISGHRSVSWYQQTPGQGLQFLFEYFSETQRNKGNFPGRFSGRQFSNSRSEMNVSTLELGDSALYLCASSLRGGEYEQYFGPGTRLTVT.